This TCR beta chain was sequenced during a study of blood T cell repertoires in COVID-19. The wider study: Both acute and convalescent COVID-19 samples were obtained from the United States, Italy and Spain. PBMCs, B-cell-depleted T cells, or T cells provided the cDNA or gDNA that made up the material.

Original processing notes: Nucleated cell counts were estimated from reference gene primer amplification. TCRdb keeps only in-frame clones here, not all; method: immunoSEQ multiplex PCR. V and J calls and clone size are those listed in that table; D and trimming were worked out from the DNA. The sample yields more than 60,000 clones, about 82% seen once. Input material: peripheral blood. The clonotype comes from a human donor in a cohort sampled during active COVID-19.

In DNA, the CDR3 is TGTGCCAGCAGTCAAACTAGCGGGGGTCGAGGCACAGATACGCAGTATTTT. Translation gives CASSQTSGGRGTDTQYF. The chain has TRBV7-7 and TRBJ2-3; 11 positions match TRBD2. The CDR3 consists of 17 residues. Germline CDR1 and CDR2: SSHAT and FNYEAQ (reference sequence). The trim removed 6 bases at V and 1 base at J, leaving 9 bases unmatched.